The 28 T cell receptor beta chains below were found in one sample sequenced in a study of OX40 agonist ivuxolimab in advanced cancers. Produced via immunoSEQ multiplex PCR; TCRdb's table is partial and in-frame only. The sample carries roughly 15,000 clones, roughly 75% recorded once. Here the sequenced sample was CD4+ or CD8+ T cells sorted from blood, taken in a trial of the OX40 agonist ivuxolimab. These receptors originate from an adult with an advanced solid tumor such as melanoma, head and neck, liver or kidney cancer.

CDR3 nucleotides: TGTGCCAGCAGCTTAGCGCACCCAGGGACTGGAAACACCATATATTTT. Its translation is CASSLAHPGTGNTIYF. J is TRBJ1-3 and V is TRBV7-6, with D possibly TRBD1 on 5 matching bases. Germline V CDR1 and CDR2: SGHVS, FNYEAQ. The length of the CDR3 is 16 residues. Trimming took 0 bases from V and 2 from J, leaving 11 bases between them.

In DNA, the CDR3 is TGTGCCAGCAGGTTACGGGACAGCTACGAGCAGTACTTC. Its protein is CASRLRDSYEQYF. This chain connects TRBV27 to TRBJ2-7; 7 bases fit TRBD1. CDR1 MNHEY and CDR2 SMNVEV come from the germline V gene (reference sequence). Losses at the gene ends were 6 bases for V and 3 bases for J; bases not matched to a gene: 5. The CDR3 has 13 amino acids.

The chain employs TRBV27 and TRBJ2-1; D unclear. In germline, CDR1 is MNHEY, CDR2 SMNVEV (reference sequence). The length of the CDR3 is 14 residues. Trimming cost V 3 bases and J 6 bases, with 12 bases left between them. This chain's CDR3 is CASSFFRALNEQFF. DNA for the CDR3: TGTGCCAGCAGTTTTTTTAGAGCCCTCAATGAGCAGTTCTTC.

The rearrangement uses TRBV4-1 and TRBJ1-1; D is possibly TRBD1 (5 bases). There are 14 residues in the CDR3. V was trimmed by 1 base and J by 4 bases, leaving 10 bases between them. Germline CDR1 MGHRA, CDR2 YSYEKL. CDR3: CASSQAGRGTEAFF. CDR3 bases: TGCGCCAGCAGCCAAGCAGGTAGGGGCACTGAAGCTTTCTTT.

The chain has TRBV7-6 and TRBJ1-6; tentatively, D is TRBD1 (5 bases). Germline CDR1 is SGHVS and CDR2 is FNYEAQ. Trimming pared 5 bases from V and 4 bases from J, leaving 9 bases between. CDR3 length: 14 amino acids. CDR3: CASSETGYNSPLHF. The CDR3 DNA follows: TGTGCCAGCAGCGAAACAGGTTATAATTCACCCCTCCACTTT. The variable domain in full, completed from reference TRBV7-6 and TRBJ1-6, reads GAGVSQSPRYKVTKRGQDVALRCDPISGHVSLYWYRQALGQGPEFLTYFNYEAQQDKSGLPNDRFSAERPEGSISTLTIQRTEQRDSAMYRCASSETGYNSPLHFGNGTRLTVT.

The rearrangement uses TRBV27 and TRBJ1-5, with D possibly TRBD1 on 6 matching bases. Trimming took 6 bases from V and 6 from J, leaving 12 bases between them. This CDR3 spans 13 amino acids. Germline V gives CDR1 MNHEY, CDR2 SMNVEV (reference sequence). The CDR3 nucleotides read TGTGCCAGCAGGAGAGGGGGGGGTCAGCCCCAGCATTTT. Translation gives CASRRGGGQPQHF.

This rearrangement joins TRBV5-1 to TRBJ1-1; the D is unclear. Trimming shortened V by 0 bases and J by 4 bases, and 10 bases separated the two germline ends. The CDR3 runs 14 residues. Per germline, CDR1 SGHRS and CDR2 YFSETQ. The CDR3 bases are TGCGCCAGCAGCTTGGATAGGGTGGGCACTGAAGCTTTCTTT. Encoded protein: CASSLDRVGTEAFF.

The V gene is TRBV4-2, the J gene TRBJ2-1; possibly TRBD2 for D (7 bases). Germline V lookup: CDR1 LGHNA, CDR2 YNFKEQ. Deletions cut 0 bases from V and 5 bases from J, with 11 bases between. The CDR3 is 15 amino acids. CDR3 nucleotides: TGTGCCAGCAGCCAAGATTTAGGGGGGGACAATGAGCAGTTCTTC. Amino acids: CASSQDLGGDNEQFF.

The chain couples TRBV27 to TRBJ2-1, with 12 bases that match TRBD2. The germline CDR1 and CDR2 sequences are MNHEY and SMNVEV (reference sequence). The V segment lost 8 bases and the J segment 2 bases; nucleotides outside the gene matches: 1. This CDR3 is built from 14 residues. The CDR3 region is CASGLAGPYNEQFF. The CDR3 region has the DNA TGTGCCAGCGGACTAGCGGGGCCCTACAATGAGCAGTTCTTC.

This chain connects TRBV5-6 to TRBJ2-7, with 7 bases that match TRBD1. The germline gives CDR1 SGHDT, CDR2 YYEEEE. Trimming cost V 0 bases and J 0 bases; bases outside gene matches: 3. The CDR3 runs 15 residues. The DNA for the CDR3 is TGTGCCAGCAGCTTGGCAGGGGGTATCTCCTACGAGCAGTACTTC. This gives the protein CASSLAGGISYEQYF.

The chain has TRBV7-3 and TRBJ1-1; a weak D match, TRBD1 (5 bases). This CDR3 contains 15 residues. Germline V lookup: CDR1 SGHTA, CDR2 FQGTGA. The V and J ends lost 5 bases and 0 bases respectively, with 13 bases between them. The CDR3 is CASSPDGAMNTEAFF. The DNA for the CDR3 is TGTGCCAGCAGCCCCGACGGGGCAATGAACACTGAAGCTTTCTTT. Using reference TRBV7-3 and TRBJ1-1 for the parts outside the CDR3, the full variable domain is GAGVSQTPSNKVTEKGKYVELRCDPISGHTALYWYRQSLGQGPEFLIYFQGTGAADDSGLPNDRFFAVRPEGSVSTLKIQRTERGDSAVYLCASSPDGAMNTEAFFGQGTRLTVV.

The V call is TRBV21-1, the J call TRBJ1-2. TRBV21-1 is flagged as a pseudogene. The CDR3 consists of 11 residues. CDR3 loop: CASEDGDGYTF. In DNA, the CDR3 is TGTGCCAGCGAGGACGGGGATGGCTACACCTTC.

This chain joins TRBV6-5 and TRBJ2-5; D gene uncertain. The CDR3 sequence is 13 residues long. V gave up 4 bases and J gave up 0 bases, with 6 bases separating them. Germline CDR1 reads MNHEY; CDR2 reads SVGAGI. CDR3 in amino acids: CASSSQYQETQYF. The CDR3 DNA is TGTGCCAGCAGTTCTCAGTACCAAGAGACCCAGTACTTC.

This clone was observed at least ten times. The V gene is TRBV13, the J gene TRBJ2-5; 8 positions match TRBD1. This CDR3 comprises 13 residues. CDR1 PRHDT and CDR2 FYEKMQ come from the germline V gene (reference sequence). V lost 3 bases, J lost 5 bases, and 2 bases stayed unmatched. The DNA of the CDR3 is TGTGCCAGCAGCTTTGACAGGGGTGAGACCCAGTACTTC. This gives the protein CASSFDRGETQYF.

This sequence joins TRBV12-2 and TRBJ1-5. TRBV12-2 is annotated as a pseudogene. The CDR3 loop spans 16 amino acids. The CDR3 protein is CASRLANPGGGQPQHF. The DNA of the CDR3 is TGTGCAAGTCGCTTAGCAAACCCAGGGGGGGGTCAGCCCCAGCATTTT.

The J gene is TRBJ2-7, the V gene TRBV28; D gene uncertain. V was clipped by 5 bases and J by 0 bases, with 5 bases between them. This CDR3 comprises 12 residues. Germline V gene sequence: CDR1 MDHEN, CDR2 SYDVKM. CDR3 protein: CASSGVSYEQYF. As DNA, the CDR3 is TGTGCCAGCAGTGGGGTCTCCTACGAGCAGTACTTC.

Sample share makes this clone medium-sized. This chain joins TRBV19 and TRBJ1-1; no reliable D call. CDR1 LNHDA and CDR2 SQIVND come from the germline V gene (reference sequence). This CDR3 region has 12 residues. Trimming took off 3 bases at V and 6 bases at J, with 8 bases between the two ends. CDR3 in amino acids: CASSIGEAEAFF. For the CDR3, the DNA is TGTGCCAGTAGTATCGGGGAAGCTGAAGCTTTCTTT.

This chain uses TRBV4-1 with TRBJ2-3; 12 nucleotides agree with TRBD1. The CDR3 totals 17 residues. Losses at the gene ends were 0 bases for V and 6 bases for J; bases not matched to a gene: 7. From germline, CDR1 is MGHRA and CDR2 YSYEKL. The DNA of the CDR3 is TGCGCCAGCAGCCAAGATCGGGACAGGGGGCCTCGGGATACGCAGTATTTT. It codes for CASSQDRDRGPRDTQYF.

On this clone itself: A junction end diverges from the germline sequence, so it may reflect a read error. V gene TRBV5-3 combines with J gene TRBJ1-5; D ambiguous. TRBV5-3 is an ORF, with its function uncertain. This CDR3 contains 15 residues. The CDR3 loop is CASSLGGASNQPQHF. The CDR3, as DNA: TGTGCCAGCAGCTTGGGAGGAGCCAGCAATCAGCCCCAGCATTTT.

The V call is TRBV7-9, the J call TRBJ1-5; the D is unclear. Deletions cut 1 base from V and 3 bases from J, with 7 bases between. This CDR3 has 14 residues. Per the germline V gene, CDR1 is SEHNR and CDR2 is FQNEAQ (reference sequence). CDR3 amino acids: CASSLVTANQPQHF. The CDR3 bases are TGTGCCAGCAGCTTAGTTACGGCCAATCAGCCCCAGCATTTT.

This rearrangement joins TRBV19 to TRBJ2-3; 7 bases are a match to TRBD2. The CDR3 totals 12 residues. CDR1 and CDR2 (germline): LNHDA, SQIVND (reference sequence). The junction had 1 base not matched to a gene; V was cut back by 10 bases and J by 0 bases. CDR3 loop: CATGGSTDTQYF. The CDR3 DNA sequence: TGTGCCACGGGGGGTAGCACAGATACGCAGTATTTT.

The rearrangement joins TRBV30 to TRBJ2-1; 7 bases are shared with TRBD2. CDR3 size: 11 residues. Germline CDR1 is GTSNPN and CDR2 is SVGIG (reference sequence). The V gene end was trimmed by 5 bases and the J gene end by 8 bases; junction bases not matched to a gene: 3. The CDR3 DNA follows: TGTGCCTGGCAGGGAGGGTATGAGCAGTTCTTC. As protein: CAWQGGYEQFF.

The chain is built from TRBV29-1 and TRBJ1-5; D is possibly TRBD1 (6 bases). The germline V gene encodes CDR1 SQVTM and CDR2 ANQGSEA. The CDR3 extends over 13 amino acids. V lost 8 bases to trimming and J lost 3 bases, with 14 bases between them. In DNA form, the CDR3 reads TGCAGCTCCTACAGGGCCGACAATCAGCCCCAGCATTTT. This codes for CSSYRADNQPQHF.

This chain uses TRBV19 with TRBJ2-7, with D possibly being TRBD1 (6 bases). This CDR3 is built from 14 residues. The germline V gene encodes CDR1 LNHDA and CDR2 SQIVND (reference sequence). V was trimmed by 5 bases and J by 2 bases, leaving 13 bases between them. DNA for the CDR3: TGTGCCAGTAGTCCCTCCCGACAGGCCTACGAGCAGTACTTC. Translating it yields CASSPSRQAYEQYF.

The chain joins TRBV19 to TRBJ1-1; possibly TRBD1 for D (6 bases). Per germline, CDR1 LNHDA and CDR2 SQIVND (reference sequence). The CDR3 sequence is 14 residues long. The V end lost 7 bases, the J end lost 1 base, and 13 bases lay between the germline ends. CDR3 protein: CASTLGGGNTEAFF. The CDR3 DNA is TGTGCCAGTACCCTCGGGGGCGGGAACACTGAAGCTTTCTTT.

V gene TRBV7-9 combines with J gene TRBJ2-7; weak D call: TRBD1 (6 bases). CDR3 length: 14 amino acids. The germline V gene has CDR1 SEHNR and CDR2 FQNEAQ (reference sequence). Trimming shortened V by 2 bases and J by 2 bases, and 10 bases separated the two germline ends. The CDR3 region has the DNA TGTGCCAGCAGCTTATCGGCAGGGGCCTACGAGCAGTACTTC. Amino acids: CASSLSAGAYEQYF.

V gene TRBV2 combines with J gene TRBJ1-5; TRBD1 matches 8 bases. J gave up 3 bases and V 0 bases, and 4 bases lay outside the gene matches. CDR1 and CDR2 (germline): SNHLY, FYNNEI. This CDR3 has 16 residues. The CDR3 nucleotides read TGTGCCAGCAGTGAAGCTGAACAGGGGGTCAATCAGCCCCAGCATTTT. This translates into CASSEAEQGVNQPQHF. Supplemented by reference TRBV2 and TRBJ1-5, the full variable domain reads EPEVTQTPSHQVTQMGQEVILRCVPISNHLYFYWYRQILGQKVEFLVSFYNNEISEKSEIFDDQFSVERPDGSNFTLKIRSTKLEDSAMYFCASSEAEQGVNQPQHFGDGTRLSIL.

The V gene is TRBV28, the J gene TRBJ2-1; weak D call: TRBD2 (6 bases). Germline CDR1 and CDR2: MDHEN and SYDVKM. The CDR3 consists of 14 residues. Trimming shortened V by 6 bases and J by 3 bases, and 12 bases separated the two germline ends. CDR3 sequence (DNA): TGTGCCAGCAGCAAGACGGGGGACTACAATGAGCAGTTCTTC. Its protein is CASSKTGDYNEQFF.